This T cell receptor (beta chain) was sequenced for a study of blood T cell repertoires in COVID-19. The wider study: Samples representing acute and convalescent COVID-19 were sourced from the United States, Italy and Spain.

In the source study's methods: Reference gene primers were amplified, and this amplification served to estimate nucleated cell counts. Assay: immunoSEQ multiplex PCR; the TCRdb copy retains only in-frame clones and omits some. V and J calls and clone size come straight from that table; D and trimming were deduced from the DNA. In the table there are 200,000 to 300,000 clones, around 90% of which are singletons. The Seattle site enrolled patients during active infection and followed them longitudinally. Trimming removed 10 bases from V and 2 bases from J, with 18 bases in between. Per the germline V gene, CDR1 is LNHDA and CDR2 is SQIVND (reference sequence). The CDR3 has 15 amino acids.

The V call is TRBV19, the J call TRBJ1-5; D might be TRBD1 (5 bases). Source material: peripheral blood. The sequence came from a woman aged 60 to 75 with COVID-19, enrolled during active disease. CDR3: CATSLQALGNQPQHF. CDR3 bases: TGTGCCACCTCTTTACAGGCTCTAGGCAATCAGCCCCAGCATTTT.